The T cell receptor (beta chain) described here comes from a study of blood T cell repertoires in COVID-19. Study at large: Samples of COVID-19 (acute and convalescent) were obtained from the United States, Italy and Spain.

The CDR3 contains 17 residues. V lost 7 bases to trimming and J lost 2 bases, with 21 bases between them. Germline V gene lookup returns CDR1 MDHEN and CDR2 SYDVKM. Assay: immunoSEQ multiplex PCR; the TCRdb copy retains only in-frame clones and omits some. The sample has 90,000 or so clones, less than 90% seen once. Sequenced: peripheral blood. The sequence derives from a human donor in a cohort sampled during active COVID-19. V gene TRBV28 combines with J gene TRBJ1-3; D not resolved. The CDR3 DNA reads TGTGCCAGCACCCCCCAGGCCCCGGGGTTAGCTGGAAACACCATATATTTT. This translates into CASTPQAPGLAGNTIYF.